These 3 T cell receptor beta chains were all obtained from the same sample, sequenced in a study of blood T cell repertoires in COVID-19. The method was immunoSEQ multiplex PCR; TCRdb's version includes in-frame clones alone and lacks a portion of them. The top ten hold about 7.6% of the sample, which has about 240,000 clones, more than 85% seen once. Sequences were obtained from peripheral blood. The receptors stem from a woman aged 70-85 years with active or convalescent COVID-19.

The rearrangement uses TRBV6-2 or TRBV6-3 and TRBJ1-5, with D uncertain. From germline, CDR1 is MNHEY and CDR2 SVGEGT. The CDR3 runs to 16 residues. Trimming pared 2 bases from V and 4 bases from J, leaving 15 bases between. The CDR3 is CASSYQKGGSNQPQHF. DNA for the CDR3: TGTGCCAGCAGTTACCAAAAAGGAGGGTCGAATCAGCCCCAGCATTTT.

This sequence joins TRBV5-1 and TRBJ2-2; 8 bases fit TRBD1. The CDR3 is 14 amino acids. V was pared by 0 bases and J by 5 bases, with 0 bases of the junction left unmatched. Germline V CDR1 and CDR2: SGHRS, YFSETQ. The CDR3 sequence is CASSLGTGTGELFF. CDR3 nucleotides: TGCGCCAGCAGCTTGGGGACAGGGACCGGGGAGCTGTTTTTT.

The CDR3 DNA follows: TGCGCCAGCAGCCTACCTTCTACTGTCAATGAGCAGTTCTTC. This sequence encodes CASSLPSTVNEQFF. The genes are TRBV4-1 and TRBJ2-1; D is unclear. V shed 4 bases and J shed 6 bases, with 13 bases lying between them. Germline V gene lookup returns CDR1 MGHRA and CDR2 YSYEKL. The CDR3 loop spans 14 amino acids.